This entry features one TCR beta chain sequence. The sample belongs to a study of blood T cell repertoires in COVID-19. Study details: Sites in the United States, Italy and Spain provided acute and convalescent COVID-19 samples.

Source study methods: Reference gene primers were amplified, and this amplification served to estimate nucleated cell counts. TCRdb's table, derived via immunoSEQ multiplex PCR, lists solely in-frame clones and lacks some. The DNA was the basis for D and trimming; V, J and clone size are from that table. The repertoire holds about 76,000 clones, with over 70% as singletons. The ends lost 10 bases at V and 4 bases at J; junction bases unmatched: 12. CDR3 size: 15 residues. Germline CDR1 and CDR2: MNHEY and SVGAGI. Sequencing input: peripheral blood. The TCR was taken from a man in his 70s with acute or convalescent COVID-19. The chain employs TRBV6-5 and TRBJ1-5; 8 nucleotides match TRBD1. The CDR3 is CATAKGTGVNQPQHF. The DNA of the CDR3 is TGTGCCACCGCTAAAGGGACAGGAGTTAATCAGCCCCAGCATTTT.